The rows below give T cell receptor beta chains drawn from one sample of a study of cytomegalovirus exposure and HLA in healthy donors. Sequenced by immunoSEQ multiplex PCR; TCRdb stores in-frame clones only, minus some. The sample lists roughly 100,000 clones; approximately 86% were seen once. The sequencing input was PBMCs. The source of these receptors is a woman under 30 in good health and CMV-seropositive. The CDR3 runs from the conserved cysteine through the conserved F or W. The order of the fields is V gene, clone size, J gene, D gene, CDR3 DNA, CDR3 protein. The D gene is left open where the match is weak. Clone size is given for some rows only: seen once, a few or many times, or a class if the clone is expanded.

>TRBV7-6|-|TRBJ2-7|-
TGTGCCAGCAGCTTAGGTTCGGCAGGACTTCAATACGAGCAGTACTTC
CASSLGSAGLQYEQYF
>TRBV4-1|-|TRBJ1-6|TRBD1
TGCGCCAGCAGCCAGCCGGGACAGTCCGGTTCACCCCTCCACTTT
CASSQPGQSGSPLHF
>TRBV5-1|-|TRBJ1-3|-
TGCGCCAGCAGCCCTACACCTAGCTCTGGAAACACCATATATTTT
CASSPTPSSGNTIYF
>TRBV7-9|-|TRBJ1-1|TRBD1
TGTGCCAGCAGCCACCCGACAGGGGCTTTCTTT
CASSHPTGAFF
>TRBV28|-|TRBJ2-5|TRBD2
TGTGCCAGCACCGCGCCAGCGGGGGGCTGGGAGACCCAGTACTTC
CASTAPAGGWETQYF
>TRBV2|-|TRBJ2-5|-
TGTGCCAGCACCGAAAGGGCTAGCGCATTGGGGGCCCAGTACTTC
CASTERASALGAQYF
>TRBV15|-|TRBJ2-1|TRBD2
TGTGCCACCAGCAGATTGGGGACTAGCGGGAATGAGCAGTTCTTC
CATSRLGTSGNEQFF
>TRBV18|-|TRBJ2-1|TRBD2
TGTGCCAGCTCACCACCGATTTGGCGGGAGCCCCAGCTCTTC
CASSPPIWREPQLF
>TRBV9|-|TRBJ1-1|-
TGTGCCAGCAGCGGAGCCGGGAAGGCTGAAGCTTTCTTT
CASSGAGKAEAFF
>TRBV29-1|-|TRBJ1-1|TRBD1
TGCAGCGTTGGAGACAGGGGAGACCGGAACACTGAAGCTTTCTTT
CSVGDRGDRNTEAFF
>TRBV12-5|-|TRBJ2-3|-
TGTGCTAGTGGTTTGCCTAGCCCCCCTACCGGGTACAGCACAGATACGCAGTATTTT
CASGLPSPPTGYSTDTQYF
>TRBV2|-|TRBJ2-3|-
TGTGCCAGCTCCCTTCAGGGGATCACAGATACGCAGTATTTT
CASSLQGITDTQYF
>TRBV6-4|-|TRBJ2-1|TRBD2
TGTGCCAGGGGTATAGCGGGAGGGCCTGAAGGTGACAATGAGCAGTTCTTC
CARGIAGGPEGDNEQFF
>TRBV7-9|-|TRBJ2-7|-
TGTGCCAGCAGCCAACCCGGGGGGCACGAGCAGTACTTC
CASSQPGGHEQYF
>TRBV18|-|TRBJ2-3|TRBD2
TGTGCCAGCTCACCGCGACTAGCGTTTGGCACAGATACGCAGTATTTT
CASSPRLAFGTDTQYF
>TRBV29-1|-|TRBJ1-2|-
TGCAGCGTTGAAGATTCCCGACAGAGGCTGGGCTACACCTTC
CSVEDSRQRLGYTF
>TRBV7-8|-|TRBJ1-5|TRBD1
TGTGCCAGCAGCGTCGGACAGGGGGCGCGGCCCCAGCATTTT
CASSVGQGARPQHF
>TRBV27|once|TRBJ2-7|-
TGTGCCAGCAGGGAATTCGGGGGAAGTAGTCTATCCTACGAGCAGTACTTC
CASREFGGSSLSYEQYF
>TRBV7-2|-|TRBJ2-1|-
TGTGCCAGCAGTCGACTAGGAATAGGCAATGAGCAGTTCTTC
CASSRLGIGNEQFF
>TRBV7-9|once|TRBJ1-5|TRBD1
TGTGCCAGCAGCTTAGCGGGGACAGGGAGATCCAATCAGCCCCAGCATTTT
CASSLAGTGRSNQPQHF
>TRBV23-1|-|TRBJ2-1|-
TGCGCCACCCACAGGAAGGGTTCCTACAATGAGCAGTTCTTC
CATHRKGSYNEQFF
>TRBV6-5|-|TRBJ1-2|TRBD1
TGTGCCAGCAGTTACCAGACAGGGGGCTATGGCTACACCTTC
CASSYQTGGYGYTF
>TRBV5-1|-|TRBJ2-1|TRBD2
TGCGCCAGCGGTCCTGGCGGGAGGTTAATAGACAATGAGCAGTTCTTC
CASGPGGRLIDNEQFF
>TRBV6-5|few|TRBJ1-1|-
TGTGCCAGCAGTTCAAATACAAGAGAAGCTTTCTTT
CASSSNTREAFF
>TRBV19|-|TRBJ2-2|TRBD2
TGTGCCAGTAGTACAAGGACTAGCGGGAGAGGCACCGGGGAGCTGTTTTTT
CASSTRTSGRGTGELFF
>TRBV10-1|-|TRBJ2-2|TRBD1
TGCGCCAGCAGTCCGACAGGGTTGGACACCGGGGAGCTGTTTTTT
CASSPTGLDTGELFF
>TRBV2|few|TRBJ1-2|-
TGTGCCAGCAGTGTTTTGATAGTTAACTATGGCTACACCTTC
CASSVLIVNYGYTF
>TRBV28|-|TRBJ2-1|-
TGTGCCAGCAGTTTGAGCGAGAATGAGCAGTTCTTC
CASSLSENEQFF
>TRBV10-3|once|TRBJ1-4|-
TGTGCCATCAGTGGTGGGAGAGAAAAACTGTTTTTT
CAISGGREKLFF
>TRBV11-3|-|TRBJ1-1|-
TGTGCCAGCAGCTTAGAGGGGGCAGGAAGAGCTTTCTTT
CASSLEGAGRAFF
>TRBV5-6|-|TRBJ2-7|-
TGTGCCAGCAGCTTGTTGAGGGGGGGGCGCCCCTACGAGCAGTACTTC
CASSLLRGGRPYEQYF
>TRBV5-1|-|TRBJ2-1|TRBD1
TGCGCCAGCAGCAGAGACAGGGTCTCCTACAATGAGCAGTTCTTC
CASSRDRVSYNEQFF
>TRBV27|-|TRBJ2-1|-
TGTGCCAGCAGGAGGACGGGATACAATGAGCAGTTCTTC
CASRRTGYNEQFF
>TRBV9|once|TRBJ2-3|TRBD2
TGTGCCAGCAGCGATAGCGGGAGCACAGATACGCAGTATTTT
CASSDSGSTDTQYF
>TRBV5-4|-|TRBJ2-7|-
TGTGCCAGCAGCTCGGGACGGAGGGCCTACGAGCAGTACTTC
CASSSGRRAYEQYF
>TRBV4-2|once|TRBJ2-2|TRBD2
TGTGCCAGCAGCCAAGATTCTCGCGGGGGATTGAGGGGGGAGCTGTTTTTT
CASSQDSRGGLRGELFF
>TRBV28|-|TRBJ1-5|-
TGTGCCAGCAGCTTGGGGAGGGGGTATCAGCCCCAGCATTTT
CASSLGRGYQPQHF
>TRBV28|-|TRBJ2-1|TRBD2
TGTGCCAGCCGTGGACTAGCGGGCTACAATGAGCAGTTCTTC
CASRGLAGYNEQFF
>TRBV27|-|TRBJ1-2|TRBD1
TGTGCCAGCAGTCAACAGGGGGGATTGGGCTATGGCTACACCTTC
CASSQQGGLGYGYTF
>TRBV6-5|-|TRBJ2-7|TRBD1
TGTGCCAGCAGTTCACAGGGGTCCACCTACGAGCAGTACTTC
CASSSQGSTYEQYF
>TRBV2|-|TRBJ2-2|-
TGTGCCAGCAGCCCAGAATACACCGGGGAGCTGTTTTTT
CASSPEYTGELFF
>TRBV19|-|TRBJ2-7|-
TGTGCCAGTAGTATGACCAGATCGGGCGAGCAGTACTTC
CASSMTRSGEQYF
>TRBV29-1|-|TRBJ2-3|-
TGCAGCACAGGGGAGGCAGATACGCAGTATTTT
CSTGEADTQYF
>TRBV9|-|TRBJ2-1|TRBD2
TGTGCCAGCAGCGTAGCCCCAGCGGGGGGATACAATGAGCAGTTCTTC
CASSVAPAGGYNEQFF
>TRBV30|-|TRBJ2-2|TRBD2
TGTGCTGCCGGGGGGGATTTAAACACCGGGGAGCTGTTTTTT
CAAGGDLNTGELFF
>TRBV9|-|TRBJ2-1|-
TGTGCCAGCAGCGCCACTAGTATGACGGGCTCCTACAATGAGCAGTTCTTC
CASSATSMTGSYNEQFF
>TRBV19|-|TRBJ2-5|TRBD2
TGTGCCAGTAGTATGGTGGGACTAGGGGGAGAGACCCAGTACTTC
CASSMVGLGGETQYF
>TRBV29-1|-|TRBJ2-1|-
TGCAGTCAAAAAGGGGGAGACAGACCCAATGAGCAGTTCTTC
CSQKGGDRPNEQFF
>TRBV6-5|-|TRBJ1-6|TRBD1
TGTGCCAGCAGTTACTTAATCAGGACAGGCAATTCACCCCTCCACTTT
CASSYLIRTGNSPLHF
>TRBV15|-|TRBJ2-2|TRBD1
TGTGCCACCAGCAGAGTCCACAGGGGCACCGGGGAGCTGTTTTTT
CATSRVHRGTGELFF
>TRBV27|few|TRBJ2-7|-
TGTGCCAGCAGCGCGAGGGCACTAGCCCCCTCCTACGAGCAGTACTTC
CASSARALAPSYEQYF
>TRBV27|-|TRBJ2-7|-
TGTGCCAGCAGTTTAGCCCCGGCCTACGAGCAGTACTTC
CASSLAPAYEQYF